What follows are 31 T cell receptor beta chains derived from one specimen sequenced in a study of blood T cell repertoires in COVID-19. The data were produced by immunoSEQ multiplex PCR, yet TCRdb's version contains in-frame clones alone and is incomplete. This table holds about 160,000 clones, 85% found once. The sequencing input was peripheral blood. The origin of the receptors is a human donor with acute or convalescent COVID-19. The donor label of this sample is uncertain.

V is TRBV5-1 and J is TRBJ2-5; 8 bases are shared with TRBD2. This CDR3 is 19 amino acids long. With V trimmed by 4 bases and J by 1 base, 18 bases remained unmatched. Looked up from germline, CDR1 is SGHRS and CDR2 is YFSETQ. The CDR3 loop is CASSRLAGGPSNVQETQYF. CDR3 nucleotide sequence: TGCGCCAGCAGCCGTCTGGCGGGGGGACCCTCAAACGTCCAAGAGACCCAGTACTTC.

V usage is TRBV11-2 and J usage is TRBJ1-2; D gene uncertain. V was trimmed by 0 bases and J by 5 bases, leaving 7 bases between them. The CDR3 totals 13 residues. The germline V gene encodes CDR1 SGHAT and CDR2 FQNNGV. CDR3 sequence: CASSLDKRYGYTF. In nucleotides, the CDR3 is TGTGCCAGCAGCTTAGATAAACGGTATGGCTACACCTTC.

The V and J genes are TRBV11-2 and TRBJ1-2; 9 bases fit TRBD1. The V and J ends lost 5 bases and 4 bases, in that order; junction bases with no gene match: 11. The germline CDR1 and CDR2 sequences are SGHAT and FQNNGV. The CDR3 totals 16 residues. CDR3 DNA sequence: TGTGCCAGCAGCCCGGGGGGACAGGGAGTAACCTATGGCTACACCTTC. Translating gives CASSPGGQGVTYGYTF.

The V call is TRBV18, the J call TRBJ1-1, with D possibly TRBD1 on 5 matching bases. Germline V gene sequence: CDR1 KGHSH, CDR2 LQKENI. The CDR3 loop spans 14 amino acids. Trimming took off 9 bases at V and 1 base at J, with 15 bases between the two ends. The CDR3 sequence: CASKQDSGNTEAFF. CDR3 DNA sequence: TGTGCCAGTAAACAGGATTCTGGGAACACTGAAGCTTTCTTT.

The rearrangement links TRBV5-6 to TRBJ1-2; D gene unclear. CDR3 length equals 12 residues. In germline, CDR1 is SGHDT, CDR2 YYEEEE. V was pared by 4 bases and J by 2 bases, with 6 bases between. The CDR3 bases are TGTGCCAGCAGCGAGAAAAACTATGGCTACACCTTC. It yields the protein CASSEKNYGYTF.

This clone was recorded only once. The V gene is TRBV10-2, the J gene TRBJ2-2, with TRBD2 identical over 11 bases. Germline V gene lookup returns CDR1 WSHSY and CDR2 SAAADI. This CDR3 comprises 17 residues. With V trimmed by 7 bases and J by 7 bases, 14 bases remained unmatched. CDR3 DNA: TGCGCCAGCATGAGTCCTAGCGGGGGGCCTTGGATCGGGGAGCTGTTTTTT. Translation: CASMSPSGGPWIGELFF.

This clone was picked up one time. V usage is TRBV19 and J usage is TRBJ1-1; 7 bases map to TRBD1. The CDR3 is 12 residues long. V was clipped by 4 bases and J by 7 bases; unmatched bases: 3. CDR1 and CDR2 from the germline V gene are LNHDA and SQIVND (reference sequence). CDR3 nucleotide sequence: TGTGCCAGTAGTAAGGGGGCCAGTGAAGCTTTCTTT. Residues: CASSKGASEAFF.

A single count supports this clone. This rearrangement joins TRBV5-1 to TRBJ1-6, with a tentative D call TRBD1 (5 bases). This CDR3 comprises 13 residues. Trimming took off 0 bases at V and 7 bases at J, with 5 bases between the two ends. The germline CDR1 and CDR2 sequences are SGHRS and YFSETQ. The CDR3: CASSLAGNSPLHF. For the CDR3, the DNA is TGCGCCAGCAGCTTGGCAGGGAATTCACCCCTCCACTTT.

The chain combines TRBV2 with TRBJ2-2; no clear D. The CDR3 loop spans 14 amino acids. V lost 10 bases and J lost 4, with 16 bases in between. Germline V lookup: CDR1 SNHLY, CDR2 FYNNEI. CDR3: CATATGLSTGELFF. CDR3 sequence (DNA): TGTGCCACCGCCACGGGTCTGTCCACCGGGGAGCTGTTTTTT.

A single count supports this clone. The rearrangement links TRBV3-1 (or the pseudogene TRBV3-2) to TRBJ1-3, with D unresolved. Trimming took off 4 bases at V and 0 bases at J, with 16 bases between the two ends. The CDR3 has 17 residues. CDR1 LGHDT and CDR2 YNNKEL come from the germline V gene (reference sequence). The CDR3 region has the DNA TGTGCCAGCAGCCCCCTACAAAACAGAATCTCTGGAAACACCATATATTTT. It is translated as CASSPLQNRISGNTIYF.

This rearrangement joins TRBV18 to TRBJ1-2; weak D call: TRBD1 (5 bases). V lost 0 bases to trimming and J lost 8 bases, with 16 bases between them. Germline assignment: CDR1 KGHSH and CDR2 LQKENI. This CDR3 comprises 15 residues. The CDR3 DNA reads TGTGCCAGCTCACCACCGTTAGAGTATTGGGGCGGCTACACCTTC. Its translation is CASSPPLEYWGGYTF.

The chain joins TRBV7-2 to TRBJ1-2, with no clear D. The CDR3 runs 13 residues. Trimming cost V 6 bases and J 1 base, with 9 bases left between them. Germline loops: CDR1 SGHTA, CDR2 FQGNSA. The CDR3 protein is CASRGGSNYGYTF. The CDR3 nucleotides read TGTGCCAGCAGGGGAGGGAGTAACTATGGCTACACCTTC.

V usage is TRBV7-3 and J usage is TRBJ2-5; 11 bases fit TRBD1. V lost 2 bases, J lost 4 bases, and 6 bases stayed unmatched. This CDR3 region has 16 residues. Germline-derived CDR1 and CDR2 are SGHTA and FQGTGA. The DNA for the CDR3 is TGTGCCAGCAGCTTACAGGGGACAGGGGGAGGAGAGACCCAGTACTTC. Its protein is CASSLQGTGGGETQYF. The entire variable domain, with the rest obtained from reference TRBV7-3 and TRBJ2-5, is as follows: GAGVSQTPSNKVTEKGKYVELRCDPISGHTALYWYRQSLGQGPEFLIYFQGTGAADDSGLPNDRFFAVRPEGSVSTLKIQRTERGDSAVYLCASSLQGTGGGETQYFGPGTRLLVL.

The chain employs TRBV7-8 and TRBJ2-3; the match to TRBD2 covers 9 bases. The trim removed 1 base at V and 8 bases at J, leaving 7 bases unmatched. Germline values: CDR1 SGHVS, CDR2 FQNEAQ. The CDR3 has 15 amino acids. CDR3 bases: TGTGCCAGCAGCTTAGGTGCGGGGGGGGCCGGTACGCAGTATTTT. Its translation: CASSLGAGGAGTQYF. The whole variable domain, filled in from reference TRBV7-8 and TRBJ2-3, reads GAGVSQSPRYKVAKRGQDVALRCDPISGHVSLFWYQQALGQGPEFLTYFQNEAQLDKSGLPSDRFFAERPEGSVSTLKIQRTQQEDSAVYLCASSLGAGGAGTQYFGPGTRLTVL.

On this clone itself: Other nucleotide sequences in the sample specify the same CDR3. The CDR3 sequence: CASSQEWTSGLYEQYF. The CDR3 coding sequence is TGCGCCAGCAGCCAAGAGTGGACTAGCGGGCTCTACGAGCAGTACTTC. This rearrangement joins TRBV4-3 to TRBJ2-7; 11 nucleotides align to TRBD2. Germline CDR1 is LGHNA and CDR2 is YSLEER. V gave up 0 bases and J gave up 3 bases; unmatched junction bases: 4. The CDR3 extends over 16 amino acids.

This clone was observed a single time. CDR3 coding DNA: TGTGCCAGCAGCGTAGCAGGGTCCCCCGGGGAGCTGTTTTTT. It encodes CASSVAGSPGELFF. The V and J genes are TRBV9 and TRBJ2-2, with D possibly being TRBD1 (5 bases). This CDR3 region has 14 residues. Germline V gene data show CDR1 as SGDLS and CDR2 as YYNGEE. V gave up 0 bases and J gave up 6 bases, with 9 bases separating them.

This sequence joins TRBV4-3 and TRBJ1-3; possibly TRBD1 for D (5 bases). This CDR3 region has 22 residues. V dropped 1 base and J dropped 0 bases, with 28 bases sitting between them. Germline V gives CDR1 LGHNA, CDR2 YSLEER. CDR3 residues: CASSQVSPGSYPPPSSGNTIYF. CDR3 DNA sequence: TGCGCCAGCAGCCAAGTCAGTCCAGGGTCTTATCCCCCCCCGAGCTCTGGAAACACCATATATTTT.

The chain recombines TRBV5-1 with TRBJ2-1, with 7 bases identical to TRBD2. This CDR3 spans 14 amino acids. Germline V gives CDR1 SGHRS, CDR2 YFSETQ. V was pared by 2 bases and J by 4 bases, with 3 bases of the junction left unmatched. This chain's CDR3 is CASSLSGAYNEQFF. CDR3 coding DNA: TGCGCCAGCAGCTTAAGCGGGGCATACAATGAGCAGTTCTTC.

J is TRBJ2-3 and V is TRBV19; 7 positions match TRBD1. With 3 bases clipped from V and 2 bases from J, the junction kept 5 bases outside the gene matches. The V gene's germline CDR1 is LNHDA and CDR2 SQIVND (reference sequence). The length of the CDR3 is 15 residues. This chain's CDR3 is CASSMKGANTDTQYF. The DNA for the CDR3 is TGTGCCAGTAGTATGAAGGGGGCCAACACAGATACGCAGTATTTT.

V gene TRBV6-2 or TRBV6-3 combines with J gene TRBJ1-1; 7 nucleotides line up with TRBD1. Losses at the gene ends were 6 bases for V and 4 bases for J; bases not matched to a gene: 14. This CDR3 comprises 16 residues. The germline CDR1 and CDR2 sequences are MNHEY and SVGEGT. CDR3 loop: CASSRPPGTDLTEAFF. In nucleotides, the CDR3 is TGTGCCAGCAGCCGGCCCCCCGGGACAGACCTCACTGAAGCTTTCTTT.

The chain joins TRBV7-3 to TRBJ2-5, with D tentatively TRBD2 (6 bases). Per the germline V gene, CDR1 is SGHTA and CDR2 is FQGTGA. V lost 8 bases to trimming and J lost 5 bases, with 12 bases between them. This CDR3 has 12 residues. The CDR3 DNA reads as TGTGCCAGCGGGCCCGGAGGGGAGACCCAGTACTTC. This translates into CASGPGGETQYF.

The chain is built from TRBV5-6 and TRBJ1-1; D unclear. Germline CDR1 SGHDT, CDR2 YYEEEE. The CDR3 is made up of 15 amino acids. The V gene lost 2 bases and the J gene lost 1 base, with 12 bases spanning the gap. CDR3: CASSFLATQNTEAFF. The CDR3 bases are TGTGCCAGCAGCTTCTTAGCTACCCAGAACACTGAAGCTTTCTTT.

V and J are TRBV5-8 and TRBJ1-1; D remains ambiguous. V was clipped by 6 bases and J by 4 bases, with 16 bases between them. CDR1 SGHTS and CDR2 YDEGEE come from the germline V gene. The CDR3 has 14 residues. CDR3 DNA: TGTGCCAGCACCACGATCTGGGCCACCACTGAAGCTTTCTTT. This sequence encodes CASTTIWATTEAFF.

The V gene is TRBV18, the J gene TRBJ1-2; 9 nucleotides align to TRBD1. CDR3 length: 14 residues. The V gene end was trimmed by 2 bases and the J gene end by 5 bases; junction bases not matched to a gene: 3. CDR1 and CDR2 (germline): KGHSH, LQKENI. CDR3 DNA sequence: TGTGCCAGCTCACCATCCGGGACAGGGTATGGCTACACCTTC. Amino acid sequence: CASSPSGTGYGYTF.

This sequence joins TRBV15 and TRBJ1-2; 10 nucleotides line up with TRBD1. CDR1 is LNHNV, CDR2 YYDKDF, per germline (reference sequence). This CDR3 spans 18 amino acids. The V gene end was trimmed by 0 bases and the J gene end by 6 bases; junction bases not matched to a gene: 13. This chain's CDR3 is CATSRDGGTGDMEHGYTF. DNA of the CDR3: TGTGCCACCAGCAGAGATGGCGGGACAGGGGATATGGAGCATGGCTACACCTTC.

This chain joins TRBV18 and TRBJ2-5; D gene uncertain. Deletions cut 3 bases from V and 4 bases from J, with 12 bases between. The CDR3 extends over 14 amino acids. Germline CDR1 KGHSH, CDR2 LQKENI. For the CDR3, the DNA is TGTGCCAGCTCACCCAGTCACACACGAGAGACCCAGTACTTC. Its translation: CASSPSHTRETQYF. Together with reference TRBV18 and TRBJ2-5, the CDR3 gives the full variable domain: NAGVMQNPRHLVRRRGQEARLRCSPMKGHSHVYWYRQLPEEGLKFMVYLQKENIIDESGMPKERFSAEFPKEGPSILRIQQVVRGDSAAYFCASSPSHTRETQYFGPGTRLLVL.

The chain is built from TRBV18 and TRBJ1-4, with 7 nucleotides matching TRBD1. Germline CDR1 reads KGHSH; CDR2 reads LQKENI. The CDR3 covers 15 residues. V shed 3 bases and J 3 bases; nucleotides not matched to a gene: 4. The CDR3 DNA follows: TGTGCCAGCTCACCTCCGGGACAGTCTAATGAAAAACTGTTTTTT. It codes for CASSPPGQSNEKLFF.

As regards this clone: This CDR3 is also generated by other DNA sequences in the sample. The chain combines TRBV15 with TRBJ1-5; TRBD1 agrees at 7 bases. Germline CDR1 LNHNV, CDR2 YYDKDF (reference sequence). This CDR3 has 14 amino acids. Trimming removed 0 bases from V and 4 bases from J; junction bases left unmatched: 0. The CDR3 sequence: CATSRDRGNQPQHF. As DNA, the CDR3 is TGTGCCACCAGCAGAGACAGGGGGAATCAGCCCCAGCATTTT.

This clone was detected only a few times. This sequence joins TRBV10-3 and TRBJ1-2; tentatively, D is TRBD1 (6 bases). CDR3 length: 17 residues. V was cut by 6 bases and J by 2 bases, with 22 bases left in between. Germline V CDR1 and CDR2: ENHRY, SYGVKD. The CDR3 sequence is CAISDEGRGNANYGYTF. CDR3 sequence (DNA): TGTGCCATCAGCGATGAGGGCAGGGGAAATGCGAACTATGGCTACACCTTC.

This clone appeared once. The chain carries TRBV18 and TRBJ2-3; unclear D gene. Trimming took 2 bases from V and 3 from J, leaving 9 bases between them. CDR1 is KGHSH, CDR2 LQKENI, per germline. The CDR3 sequence is 14 residues long. CDR3 residues: CASSPYGSTDTQYF. The CDR3 bases are TGTGCCAGCTCACCATACGGTAGTACAGATACGCAGTATTTT.

The rearrangement uses TRBV24-1 and TRBJ2-2; 7 positions agree with TRBD1. J was trimmed by 1 base and V by 7 bases; bases with no gene match: 8. There are 16 residues in the CDR3. Germline assignment: CDR1 KGHDR and CDR2 SFDVKD. CDR3 in amino acids: CATSQSGTENTGELFF. Written as DNA, the CDR3 is TGTGCCACCAGCCAATCCGGGACAGAGAACACCGGGGAGCTGTTTTTT.